The entry that follows covers one TCR beta chain sequence. The data were obtained in a study of T cell clones after liver transplantation. TCRdb's table, derived via immunoSEQ multiplex PCR, lists solely in-frame clones and lacks some. This table has 20,000 to 25,000 clones, more than 60% appearing once. The material was CD4+ T cells from blood, obtained before liver transplant. This TCR was sampled from a human donor who received a liver transplant.

The chain's CDR3 is CATRHSDTEAFF. CDR3 coding DNA: TGTGCCACTAGACATTCGGACACTGAAGCTTTCTTT. The chain has TRBV11-2 and TRBJ1-1; the D is unclear. The CDR3 loop spans 12 amino acids. V shed 10 bases and J shed 3 bases, with 12 bases lying between them. CDR1 is SGHAT, CDR2 FQNNGV, per germline.